These T cell receptor beta chains were read from a single sample in a study of T cell repertoires in cytomegalovirus infection. These TCRs are of unknown antigen specificity. TCRdb redid the calling of the reads with MiXCR, one entry per CDR3 protein. The table has about 150,000 distinct CDR3 sequences, 30% to 40% seen once; the top ten hold roughly half. Specimen: CD8+ T cells from cultured PBMCs, collected from culture after CMV antigen stimulation. These receptors were collected from a human donor in good health (CMV status not recorded). Some clones in this sample may be carry-over from other donors' samples. CDR3s include the opening cysteine and the closing phenylalanine or tryptophan. Fields, in order: V gene, J gene, D gene, clone size, CDR3 length, CDR3 DNA, CDR3 protein. D genes are given only for firm matches. Clone size is given for some rows only: seen once, a few or many times, or a class if the clone is expanded.

TRBV7-4	TRBJ2-2	.	.	14	TGTGCCAGCAGCTTAACGACGAACACCGGGGAGCTGTTTTTT	CASSLTTNTGELFF
TRBV28	TRBJ1-6	.	few	15	TGTGCCAGCAGTTTACACCCAAGTGGGAATTCACCCCTCCACTTT	CASSLHPSGNSPLHF
TRBV27	TRBJ2-2	.	many	13	TGTGCCAGCAGTTTAGCGGACACCGGGGAGCTGTTTTTT	CASSLADTGELFF
TRBV14	TRBJ1-1	TRBD1	.	15	TGTGCCAGCAGCCAAGGACAGGGCTTTTTCACTGAAGCTTTCTTT	CASSQGQGFFTEAFF
TRBV12-3/TRBV12-4	TRBJ1-2	TRBD1	many	14	TGTGCCAGCAGCGGACAGGGGATGGGCTATGGCTACACCTTC	CASSGQGMGYGYTF
TRBV7-3	TRBJ1-1	.	.	15	TGTGCCAGCAGCGAGCCGGGACCCGCGAACACTGAAGCTTTCTTT	CASSEPGPANTEAFF
TRBV20-1	TRBJ2-1	TRBD2	.	18	TGCAGTGCTAGAGTCCTGACTAGCGGGAAGCCGTACCACAATGAGCAGTTCTTC	CSARVLTSGKPYHNEQFF
TRBV19	TRBJ2-1	.	.	16	TGTGCCAGTAGTATAGATGGCGGAGGACTCAACAATGAGCAGTTCTTC	CASSIDGGGLNNEQFF
TRBV7-2	TRBJ1-2	.	many	15	TGTGCCAGCAGCTTATTGGCCTCCACCCCCTATGGCTACACCTTC	CASSLLASTPYGYTF
TRBV7-2	TRBJ2-3	TRBD2	few	17	TGTGCCAGCAGCTTATATGCTAGCGGGGGGGCCTTAGATACGCAGTATTTT	CASSLYASGGALDTQYF
TRBV2	TRBJ1-2	.	.	14	TGTGCCAGCATGTTGGCAGGGGTCGACTATGGCTACACCTTC	CASMLAGVDYGYTF
TRBV12-3/TRBV12-4	TRBJ2-3	.	few	12	TGTGCCAGCAGTTCCGACCCAGATACGCAGTATTTT	CASSSDPDTQYF
TRBV7-2	TRBJ2-7	.	.	16	TGTGCCAGCACCAACCCCGACGACTGGAGCTCCTACGAGCAGTACTTC	CASTNPDDWSSYEQYF
TRBV19	TRBJ1-5	TRBD1	.	17	TGTGCCAGTAGTACTACCTCGGGACAGCGGAGCAATCAGCCCCAGCATTTT	CASSTTSGQRSNQPQHF
TRBV12-3/TRBV12-4	TRBJ2-1	TRBD2	.	16	TGTGCCAGCAGCCTGTTCCTAGCGGGGGGCGAAAATGAGCAGTTCTTC	CASSLFLAGGENEQFF
TRBV7-2	TRBJ2-1	.	medium-sized	15	TGTGCCAGCAGCTTAGGGTGGGGCGGCGTAAATGAGCAGTTCTTC	CASSLGWGGVNEQFF
TRBV10-2	TRBJ1-1	.	.	13	TGCGCCAGCCGTCCCCAGAGGAACACTGAAGCTTTCTTT	CASRPQRNTEAFF
TRBV6-5	TRBJ2-2	.	many	15	TGTGCCAGCAGGCCCAGGGGGGGGCCTACCGGGGAGCTGTTTTTT	CASRPRGGPTGELFF
TRBV5-8	TRBJ2-3	TRBD1	.	16	TGTGCCAGCAGACAACAGGGGAATCTTTTCACAGATACGCAGTATTTT	CASRQQGNLFTDTQYF
TRBV10-3	TRBJ2-2	.	.	11	TGTGCCATCAGAAACACCGGGGAGCTGTTTTTT	CAIRNTGELFF
TRBV4-1	TRBJ1-1	.	.	16	TGCGCCAGCAGCCAAGATCTACAGCAGGGGTGGACTGAAGCTTTCTTT	CASSQDLQQGWTEAFF
TRBV3-1	TRBJ1-2	.	.	15	TGTGCCAGCAGCCAAGATCCAGGGGATTATTATGGCTACACCTTC	CASSQDPGDYYGYTF
TRBV6-2/TRBV6-3	TRBJ2-3	.	many	13	TGTGCCAGCAGTCTGACGCCCACAGATACGCAGTATTTT	CASSLTPTDTQYF
TRBV9	TRBJ2-3	TRBD1	.	15	TGTGCCAGCAGCACCCCGGGACAGGGGGTAGATACGCAGTATTTT	CASSTPGQGVDTQYF
TRBV2	TRBJ1-2	.	.	15	TGTGCCAGCAGTGATTCGGCGGGGGGCGGCTATGGCTACACCTTC	CASSDSAGGGYGYTF
TRBV7-8	TRBJ2-7	TRBD2	.	17	TGTGCCAGCAGCCGGCCCTTCAGCGGGGGGAGCTCCTACGAGCAGTACTTC	CASSRPFSGGSSYEQYF
TRBV20-1	TRBJ2-7	.	.	12	TGCAGTGCTAGAGATCTTGGAAACGAGCAGTACTTC	CSARDLGNEQYF
TRBV7-8	TRBJ2-3	.	many	14	TGTGCCAGCAGCTTAGTAGGGTGGGCAGATACGCAGTATTTT	CASSLVGWADTQYF
TRBV7-6	TRBJ2-3	.	many	15	TGTGCCAGCAGCCCCCTCGGCGGGAGCACAGATACGCAGTATTTT	CASSPLGGSTDTQYF
TRBV2	TRBJ2-5	.	.	12	TGTGCCAGCAGTTATTTCCAAGAGACCCAGTACTTC	CASSYFQETQYF
TRBV12-3/TRBV12-4	TRBJ2-3	.	few	14	TGTGCCAGCAGTCCCGGGGGCCCCACAGATACGCAGTATTTT	CASSPGGPTDTQYF
TRBV7-9	TRBJ1-1	TRBD1	many	17	TGTGCCAGCAGCCCCCGGGACAGGGCACCTTTGGGCGAAGGAGCTTTCTTT	CASSPRDRAPLGEGAFF
TRBV7-8	TRBJ2-5	TRBD2	.	17	TGTGCCAGCAGCCCGCATCGACTAGCGGGGGGGCAAGAGACCCAGTACTTC	CASSPHRLAGGQETQYF
TRBV29-1	TRBJ1-1	.	.	13	TGCAGCGCGCCGGGCCGACCGAACACTGAAGCTTTCTTT	CSAPGRPNTEAFF
TRBV2	TRBJ1-5	.	.	14	TGTGCCAGCAGTGTATCGGCGGGGAATCAGCCCCAGCATTTT	CASSVSAGNQPQHF
TRBV12-3/TRBV12-4	TRBJ2-7	TRBD2	few	15	TGTGCCAGCAGTCCGTTTGCTAGCGGTTCCTACGAGCAGTACTTC	CASSPFASGSYEQYF
TRBV29-1	TRBJ2-2	.	.	12	TGCAGCGTTCGGGGGAGCACCGGGGAGCTGTTTTTT	CSVRGSTGELFF
TRBV29-1	TRBJ2-1	TRBD2	many	18	TGCAGCGTTGAAGATTCAGAGACTAGCGGGGACTCGTACAATGAGCAGTTCTTC	CSVEDSETSGDSYNEQFF
TRBV6-6	TRBJ2-7	TRBD1	many	13	TGTGCCAGCAGTTCACAGGGGCGCTACGAGCAGTACTTC	CASSSQGRYEQYF
TRBV5-6	TRBJ1-1	.	.	12	TGTGCCAGCAGCTTCCAAGTCGGTGAAGCTTTCTTT	CASSFQVGEAFF
TRBV28	TRBJ2-7	.	.	15	TGTGCCAGCAGTTTATGGGCCGGGGCGGATGGCGAGCAGTACTTC	CASSLWAGADGEQYF
TRBV20-1	TRBJ1-1	.	.	13	TGCAGTGCCAAGGACCCAACTCGGGCTGAAGCTTTCTTT	CSAKDPTRAEAFF
TRBV12-3/TRBV12-4	TRBJ1-3	.	.	15	TGTGCCAGCAGTCCAACAGGTTACAGTGGAAACACCATATATTTT	CASSPTGYSGNTIYF
TRBV12-3/TRBV12-4	TRBJ2-2	.	few	13	TGTGCCAGCAGTCCCGGGTTCACCGGGGAGCTGTTTTTT	CASSPGFTGELFF
TRBV28	TRBJ2-7	.	.	14	TGTGCCAGCAGTGCTGGGACCTTTGACTACGAGCAGTACTTC	CASSAGTFDYEQYF
TRBV12-3/TRBV12-4	TRBJ1-1	.	.	13	TGTGCCAGCAGTCCCTATATGAACACTGAAGCTTTCTTT	CASSPYMNTEAFF
TRBV19	TRBJ2-2	.	.	14	TGTGCCAGTAGTGGGATAGGGGGCACCGGGGAGCTGTTTTTT	CASSGIGGTGELFF
TRBV14	TRBJ2-1	.	.	13	TGTGCCAGCAGCCAAGGTAACCCTTATGAGCAGTTCTTC	CASSQGNPYEQFF
TRBV2	TRBJ1-5	.	few	12	TGTGCCAGCAGTGAAGATCCCCAGCCCCAGCATTTT	CASSEDPQPQHF
TRBV19	TRBJ2-1	TRBD1	.	16	TGTGCCAGTAGTATGGGCACAGGGGGCTCCTACAATGAGCAGTTCTTC	CASSMGTGGSYNEQFF
TRBV11-3	TRBJ2-3	TRBD2	.	15	TGTGCCAGCAGCCGCAAGCGGGGGGGGTCGGATACGCAGTATTTT	CASSRKRGGSDTQYF
TRBV28	TRBJ2-7	TRBD1	few	19	TGTGCCAGCAGTTTAACCACCGGGACAGGGGCCACTGGGGGCTACGAGCAGTACTTC	CASSLTTGTGATGGYEQYF